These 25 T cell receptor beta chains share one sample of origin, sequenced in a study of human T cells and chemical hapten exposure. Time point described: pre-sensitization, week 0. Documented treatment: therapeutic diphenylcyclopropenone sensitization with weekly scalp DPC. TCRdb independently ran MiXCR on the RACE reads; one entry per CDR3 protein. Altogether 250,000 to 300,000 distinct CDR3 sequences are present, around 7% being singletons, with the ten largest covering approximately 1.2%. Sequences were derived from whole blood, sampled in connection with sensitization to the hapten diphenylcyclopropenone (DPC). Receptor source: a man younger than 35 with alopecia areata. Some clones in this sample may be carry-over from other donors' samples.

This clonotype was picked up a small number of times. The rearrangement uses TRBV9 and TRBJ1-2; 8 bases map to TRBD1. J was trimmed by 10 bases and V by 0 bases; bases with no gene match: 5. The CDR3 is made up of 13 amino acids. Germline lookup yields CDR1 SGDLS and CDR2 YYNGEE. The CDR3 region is CASSVGDRGVYTF. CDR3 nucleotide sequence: TGTGCCAGCAGCGTAGGAGACAGGGGCGTCTACACCTTC.

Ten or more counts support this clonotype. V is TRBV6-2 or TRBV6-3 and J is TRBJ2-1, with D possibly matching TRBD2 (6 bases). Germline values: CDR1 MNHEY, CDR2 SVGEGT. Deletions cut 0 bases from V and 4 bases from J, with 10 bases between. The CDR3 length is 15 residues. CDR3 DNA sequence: TGTGCCAGCAGTTACTCGATACTAGCTTACAATGAGCAGTTCTTC. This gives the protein CASSYSILAYNEQFF.

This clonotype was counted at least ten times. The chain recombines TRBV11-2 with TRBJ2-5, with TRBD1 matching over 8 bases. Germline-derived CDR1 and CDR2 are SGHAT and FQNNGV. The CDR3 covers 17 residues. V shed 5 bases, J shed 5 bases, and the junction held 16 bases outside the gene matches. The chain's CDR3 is CASSNRPRGQRQETQYF. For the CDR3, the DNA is TGTGCCAGCAGCAACCGCCCCAGGGGGCAACGGCAGGAGACCCAGTACTTC.

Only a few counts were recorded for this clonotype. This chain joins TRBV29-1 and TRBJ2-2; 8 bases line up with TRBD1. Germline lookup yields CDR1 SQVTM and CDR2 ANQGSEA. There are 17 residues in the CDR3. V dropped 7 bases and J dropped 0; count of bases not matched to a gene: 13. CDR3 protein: CSGGLGQVFPNTGELFF. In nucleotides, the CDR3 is TGCAGCGGGGGGCTGGGACAGGTTTTTCCGAACACCGGGGAGCTGTTTTTT.

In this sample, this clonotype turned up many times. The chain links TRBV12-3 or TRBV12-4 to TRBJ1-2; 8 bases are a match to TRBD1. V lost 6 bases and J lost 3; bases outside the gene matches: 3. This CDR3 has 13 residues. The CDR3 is CASRPTGDYGYTF. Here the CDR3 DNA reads TGTGCCAGCAGGCCGACAGGGGACTATGGCTACACCTTC.

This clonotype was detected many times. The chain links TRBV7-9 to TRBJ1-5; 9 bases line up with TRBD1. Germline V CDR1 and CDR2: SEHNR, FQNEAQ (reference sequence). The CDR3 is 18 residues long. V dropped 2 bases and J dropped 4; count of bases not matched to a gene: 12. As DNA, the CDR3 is TGTGCCAGCAGCTTACGGATCGACCAGGGACAGGGAAATCAGCCCCAGCATTTT. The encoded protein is CASSLRIDQGQGNQPQHF.

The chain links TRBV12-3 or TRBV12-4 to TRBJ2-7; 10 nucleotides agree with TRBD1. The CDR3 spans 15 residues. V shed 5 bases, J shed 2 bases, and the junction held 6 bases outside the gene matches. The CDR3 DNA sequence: TGTGCCAGCAGTGGAAGGGGACAGGGGACCTACGAGCAGTACTTC. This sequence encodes CASSGRGQGTYEQYF.

CDR3 sequence: CASSRDSDYGYTF. CDR3 nucleotide sequence: TGCGCCAGCAGCCGGGACTCAGACTATGGCTACACCTTC. V usage is TRBV5-1 and J usage is TRBJ1-2, with a tentative D call TRBD1 (5 bases). Between the trimmed V and J ends, which lost 4 bases and 3 bases, there was a span of 10 bases. This CDR3 contains 13 residues. CDR1 and CDR2 from the germline V gene are SGHRS and YFSETQ.

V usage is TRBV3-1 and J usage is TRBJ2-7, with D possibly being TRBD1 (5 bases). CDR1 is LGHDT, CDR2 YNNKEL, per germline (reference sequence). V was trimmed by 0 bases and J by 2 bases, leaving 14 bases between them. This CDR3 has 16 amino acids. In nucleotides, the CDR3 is TGTGCCAGCAGCCAAGAGTACGTGGTAGGGGCCTACGAGCAGTACTTC. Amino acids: CASSQEYVVGAYEQYF.

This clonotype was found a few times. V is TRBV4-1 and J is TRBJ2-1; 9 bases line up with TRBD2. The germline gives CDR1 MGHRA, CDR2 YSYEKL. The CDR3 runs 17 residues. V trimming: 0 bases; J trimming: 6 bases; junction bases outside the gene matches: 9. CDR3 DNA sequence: TGCGCCAGCAGCCAAGATTACGGGGCTAGCGGGGCCAATGAGCAGTTCTTC. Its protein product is CASSQDYGASGANEQFF.

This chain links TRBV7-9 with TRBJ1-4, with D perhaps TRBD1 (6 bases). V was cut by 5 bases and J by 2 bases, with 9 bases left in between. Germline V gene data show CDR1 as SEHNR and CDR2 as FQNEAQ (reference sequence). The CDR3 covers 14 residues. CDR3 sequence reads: CASSEGGTNEKLFF. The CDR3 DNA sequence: TGTGCCAGCAGCGAAGGGGGGACTAATGAAAAACTGTTTTTT.

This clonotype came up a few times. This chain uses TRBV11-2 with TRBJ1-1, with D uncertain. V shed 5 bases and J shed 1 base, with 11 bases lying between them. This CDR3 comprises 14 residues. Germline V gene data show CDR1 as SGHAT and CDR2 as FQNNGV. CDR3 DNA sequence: TGTGCCAGCAGCAAAGGACGCACGAACACTGAAGCTTTCTTT. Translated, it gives CASSKGRTNTEAFF.

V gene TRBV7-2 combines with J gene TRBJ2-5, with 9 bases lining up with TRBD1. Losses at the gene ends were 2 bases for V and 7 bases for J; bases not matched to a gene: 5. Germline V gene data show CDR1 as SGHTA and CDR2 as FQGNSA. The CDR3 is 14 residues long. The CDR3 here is CASSLRTGEGTQYF. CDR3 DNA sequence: TGTGCCAGCAGCTTACGGACAGGGGAGGGGACCCAGTACTTC.

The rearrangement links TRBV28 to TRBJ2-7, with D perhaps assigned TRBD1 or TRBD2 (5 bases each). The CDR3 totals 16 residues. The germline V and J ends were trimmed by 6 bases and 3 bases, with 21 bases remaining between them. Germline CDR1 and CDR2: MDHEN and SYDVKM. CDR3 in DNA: TGTGCCAGCAGCAGGGACCCGGCCACCCTACTCTACGAGCAGTACTTC. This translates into CASSRDPATLLYEQYF.

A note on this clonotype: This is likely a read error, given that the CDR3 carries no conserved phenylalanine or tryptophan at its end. For the CDR3, the DNA is TGTGCCAGCAGCCAAGAGGGGCGCTATGGCTACACCTTG. Its protein is CASSQEGRYGYTL. The gene calls are TRBV3-1 and TRBJ1-2, with a possible D match to TRBD1 (5 bases). The germline CDR1 and CDR2 sequences are LGHDT and YNNKEL (reference sequence). V lost 0 bases to trimming and J lost 4 bases, with 6 bases between them. CDR3 length equals 13 residues.

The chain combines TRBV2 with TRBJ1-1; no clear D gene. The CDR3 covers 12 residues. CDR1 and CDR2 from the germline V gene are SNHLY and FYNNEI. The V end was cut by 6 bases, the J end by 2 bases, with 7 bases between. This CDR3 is CASRSLNTEAFF. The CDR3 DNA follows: TGTGCCAGCAGAAGTCTTAACACTGAAGCTTTCTTT.

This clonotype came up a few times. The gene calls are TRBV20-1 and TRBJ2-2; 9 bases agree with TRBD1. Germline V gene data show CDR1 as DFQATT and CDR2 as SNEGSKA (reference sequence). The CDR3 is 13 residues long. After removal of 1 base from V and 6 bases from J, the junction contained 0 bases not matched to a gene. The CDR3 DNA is TGCAGTGCTAGAGGACAGGGGGCCGGGGAGCTGTTTTTT. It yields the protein CSARGQGAGELFF.

The CDR3 is CSTSPANTGELFF. CDR3 nucleotides: TGCAGCACCAGCCCAGCGAACACCGGGGAGCTGTTTTTT. The chain links TRBV29-1 to TRBJ2-2; D not resolved. CDR1 is SQVTM and CDR2 is ANQGSEA in the germline V gene. Trimming shortened V by 8 bases and J by 0 bases, and 10 bases separated the two germline ends. CDR3 length equals 13 residues.

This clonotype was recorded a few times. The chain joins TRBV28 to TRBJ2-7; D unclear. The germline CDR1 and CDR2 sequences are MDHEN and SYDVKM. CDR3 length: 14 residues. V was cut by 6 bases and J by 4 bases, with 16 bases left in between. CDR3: CASRSTPDGYEQYF. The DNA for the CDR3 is TGTGCCAGCAGATCTACACCCGACGGGTACGAGCAGTACTTC.

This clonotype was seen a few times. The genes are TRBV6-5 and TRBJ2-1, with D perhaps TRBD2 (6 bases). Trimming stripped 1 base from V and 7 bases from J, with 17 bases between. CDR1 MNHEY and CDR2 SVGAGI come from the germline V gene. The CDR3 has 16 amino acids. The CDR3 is CASSYFLGEEVNEQFF. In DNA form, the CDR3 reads TGTGCCAGCAGTTACTTTCTCGGGGAGGAGGTGAATGAGCAGTTCTTC.

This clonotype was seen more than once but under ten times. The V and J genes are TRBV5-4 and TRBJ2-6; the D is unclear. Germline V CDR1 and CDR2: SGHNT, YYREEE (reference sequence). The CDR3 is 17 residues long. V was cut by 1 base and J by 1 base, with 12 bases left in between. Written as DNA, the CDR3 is TGTGCCAGCAGCTTGAGTGGATCGACGTCTGGGGCCAACGTCCTGACTTTC. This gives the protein CASSLSGSTSGANVLTF.

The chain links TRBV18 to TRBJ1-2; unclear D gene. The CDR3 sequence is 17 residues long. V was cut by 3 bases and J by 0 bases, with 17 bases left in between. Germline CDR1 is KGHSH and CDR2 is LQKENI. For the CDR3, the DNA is TGTGCCAGCTCACCTGAATCCCTCCAGGCAGCTAACTATGGCTACACCTTC. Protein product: CASSPESLQAANYGYTF.

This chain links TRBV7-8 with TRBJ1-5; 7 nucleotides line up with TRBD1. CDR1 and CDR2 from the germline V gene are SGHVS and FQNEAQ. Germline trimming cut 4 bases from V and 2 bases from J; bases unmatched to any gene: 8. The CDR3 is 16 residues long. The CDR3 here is CASSSRGGAGNQPQHF. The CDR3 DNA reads TGTGCCAGCAGCTCGCGAGGGGGCGCGGGCAATCAGCCCCAGCATTTT.

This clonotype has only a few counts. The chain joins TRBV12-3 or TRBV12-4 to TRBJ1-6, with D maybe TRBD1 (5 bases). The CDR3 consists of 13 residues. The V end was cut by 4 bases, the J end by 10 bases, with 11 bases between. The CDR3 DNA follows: TGTGCCAGCAGTTCGACAGAATCCTCACCCCTCCACTTT. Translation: CASSSTESSPLHF.

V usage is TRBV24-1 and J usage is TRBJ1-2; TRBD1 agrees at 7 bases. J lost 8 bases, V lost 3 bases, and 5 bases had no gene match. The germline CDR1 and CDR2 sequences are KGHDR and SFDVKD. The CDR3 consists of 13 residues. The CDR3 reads CATSDRGHQGYTF. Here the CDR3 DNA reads TGTGCCACCAGTGATAGGGGGCACCAAGGCTACACCTTC.